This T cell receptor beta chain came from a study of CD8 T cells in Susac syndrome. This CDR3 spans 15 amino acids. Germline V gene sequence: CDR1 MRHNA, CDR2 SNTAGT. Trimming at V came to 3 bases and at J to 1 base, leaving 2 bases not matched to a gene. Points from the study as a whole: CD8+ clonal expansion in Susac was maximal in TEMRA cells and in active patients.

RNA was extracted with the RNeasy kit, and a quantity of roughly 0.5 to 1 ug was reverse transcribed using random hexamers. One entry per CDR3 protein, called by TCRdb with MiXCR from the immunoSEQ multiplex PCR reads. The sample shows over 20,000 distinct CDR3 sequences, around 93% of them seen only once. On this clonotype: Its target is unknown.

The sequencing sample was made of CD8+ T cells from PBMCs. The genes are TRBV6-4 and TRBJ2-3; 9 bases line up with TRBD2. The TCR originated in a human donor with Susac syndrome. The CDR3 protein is CASSDASGGTDTQYF. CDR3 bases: TGTGCCAGCAGTGATGCTAGCGGGGGCACAGATACGCAGTATTTT.